These T cell receptor beta chains were read from a single sample in a study of cytomegalovirus exposure and HLA in healthy donors. Sequencing used immunoSEQ multiplex PCR; TCRdb keeps in-frame clones, though not all of them. This table holds about 99,000 clones, 60% to 80% found once. Sequenced material: PBMCs. The receptors were sampled from a man aged 60 to 69 in good health and CMV-seropositive. Each CDR3 is given with its conserved first and last residue. The order of the fields is D gene, clone size, J gene, V gene, CDR3 protein, CDR3 DNA. A D gene is named only where the DNA matches it firmly. Expanded clones are given a class, and other clones once, few, many or no size at all.

d_gene: TRBD1
abundance: once
j_gene: TRBJ2-7
v_gene: TRBV11-2
CDR3aa: CASSLQQGVREQYF
CDR3nt: TGTGCCAGCAGCTTACAACAGGGGGTGAGGGAGCAGTACTTC

d_gene: TRBD1
abundance: .
j_gene: TRBJ1-2
v_gene: TRBV2
CDR3aa: CASGQGGYGYTF
CDR3nt: TGTGCCAGCGGACAGGGAGGCTATGGCTACACCTTC

d_gene: .
abundance: .
j_gene: TRBJ2-7
v_gene: TRBV5-4
CDR3aa: CASSSGQRTYEQYF
CDR3nt: TGTGCCAGCAGCTCTGGACAGAGGACCTACGAGCAGTACTTC

d_gene: TRBD2
abundance: .
j_gene: TRBJ2-1
v_gene: TRBV5-1
CDR3aa: CASSLSRGRGGGEQFF
CDR3nt: TGCGCCAGCAGCTTGAGTCGGGGGCGGGGGGGAGGTGAGCAGTTCTTC

d_gene: .
abundance: .
j_gene: TRBJ1-5
v_gene: TRBV9
CDR3aa: CASSDGTSISQPQHF
CDR3nt: TGTGCCAGCAGCGACGGGACATCGATAAGTCAGCCCCAGCATTTT

d_gene: .
abundance: .
j_gene: TRBJ2-7
v_gene: TRBV18
CDR3aa: CASSPLQTVVVGEQYF
CDR3nt: TGTGCCAGCTCACCACTCCAGACAGTTGTGGTGGGGGAGCAGTACTTC

d_gene: TRBD1
abundance: .
j_gene: TRBJ1-4
v_gene: TRBV10-2
CDR3aa: CASSTGGASGEKLFF
CDR3nt: TGCGCCAGCAGCACAGGGGGCGCGTCTGGTGAAAAACTGTTTTTT

d_gene: TRBD2
abundance: .
j_gene: TRBJ2-2
v_gene: TRBV9
CDR3aa: CASSVGTGGQTGELFF
CDR3nt: TGTGCCAGCAGCGTAGGGACGGGGGGGCAGACCGGGGAGCTGTTTTTT

d_gene: .
abundance: .
j_gene: TRBJ1-5
v_gene: TRBV30
CDR3aa: CAWSVRGNQPQHF
CDR3nt: TGTGCCTGGAGTGTACGAGGCAATCAGCCCCAGCATTTT

d_gene: .
abundance: .
j_gene: TRBJ1-6
v_gene: TRBV6-1
CDR3aa: CASSEGRGGNSPLHF
CDR3nt: TGTGCCAGCAGTGAAGGTAGGGGCGGTAATTCACCCCTCCACTTT

d_gene: .
abundance: .
j_gene: TRBJ2-7
v_gene: TRBV5-4
CDR3aa: CASSLGGRIYEQYF
CDR3nt: TGTGCCAGCAGTCTTGGAGGCAGGATTTACGAGCAGTACTTC

d_gene: .
abundance: .
j_gene: TRBJ2-7
v_gene: TRBV20-1
CDR3aa: CSAMRSDEQYF
CDR3nt: TGCAGTGCTATGAGGAGCGACGAGCAGTACTTC

d_gene: TRBD1
abundance: .
j_gene: TRBJ1-6
v_gene: TRBV10-1
CDR3aa: CAWRGTDCYNSPLHF
CDR3nt: TGCGCCTGGAGGGGGACAGATTGTTATAATTCACCCCTCCACTTT

d_gene: .
abundance: .
j_gene: TRBJ1-5
v_gene: TRBV6-5
CDR3aa: CASSMRDQPQHF
CDR3nt: TGTGCCAGCTCTATGAGGGATCAGCCCCAGCATTTT

d_gene: TRBD1
abundance: .
j_gene: TRBJ1-4
v_gene: TRBV28
CDR3aa: CASSSPTGGNEKLFF
CDR3nt: TGTGCCAGCAGTTCCCCGACAGGGGGTAATGAAAAACTGTTTTTT

d_gene: .
abundance: .
j_gene: TRBJ1-5
v_gene: TRBV7-3
CDR3aa: CASSLGPNQPQHF
CDR3nt: TGTGCCAGCAGCTTGGGGCCGAATCAGCCCCAGCATTTT